This T cell receptor beta chain was recovered during a study of blood T cell repertoires in COVID-19. The overall study: Collection of acute and convalescent COVID-19 samples took place in the United States, Italy and Spain. PBMCs, B-cell-depleted T cells, or T cells provided the cDNA or gDNA that made up the material.

Per the study methods: Amplified reference gene primers provided the basis for estimating nucleated cell counts. Some clones are missing from TCRdb's copy, which holds only in-frame ones; the method was immunoSEQ multiplex PCR. V, J and clone size derive from that table, while D and trimming were established from the DNA sequence. Among 220,000 or so clones listed, 84% were seen once. The germline V and J ends were trimmed by 1 base and 8 bases, with 19 bases remaining between them. This CDR3 comprises 16 residues. Germline V gene sequence: CDR1 MGHRA, CDR2 YSYEKL. Sequencing input: peripheral blood. The TCR sequence derives from a man aged 25-40 years with active or convalescent COVID-19. The gene calls are TRBV4-1 and TRBJ2-3; no reliable D call. CDR3 protein: CASSQALWLGAGTQYF. The CDR3 DNA follows: TGCGCCAGCAGCCAAGCCCTGTGGCTAGGAGCTGGTACGCAGTATTTT.